This TCR beta chain comes out of a study of OX40 agonist ivuxolimab in advanced cancers. The V segment lost 5 bases and the J segment 6 bases; nucleotides outside the gene matches: 7. This CDR3 comprises 14 residues. CDR1 and CDR2 from the germline V gene are MDHEN and SYDVKM. Anyone with autoimmune disease history or systemic immunosuppression was excluded. Data came from immunoSEQ multiplex PCR; TCRdb stores just in-frame clones and leaves some out. Counted here are tens of thousands of clones, 85% to 90% occurring once; the ten biggest clones make up more than 1.5%. The material sequenced was CD4+ or CD8+ T cells sorted from blood, taken in a trial of the OX40 agonist ivuxolimab. V usage is TRBV28 and J usage is TRBJ2-4; 7 bases align to TRBD1. The receptor's source is an adult with an advanced solid tumor such as melanoma, head and neck, liver or kidney cancer. The CDR3 DNA reads TGTGCCAGCAGTACAGGGCAGGGGGTAAACATTCAGTACTTC. Translating gives CASSTGQGVNIQYF.